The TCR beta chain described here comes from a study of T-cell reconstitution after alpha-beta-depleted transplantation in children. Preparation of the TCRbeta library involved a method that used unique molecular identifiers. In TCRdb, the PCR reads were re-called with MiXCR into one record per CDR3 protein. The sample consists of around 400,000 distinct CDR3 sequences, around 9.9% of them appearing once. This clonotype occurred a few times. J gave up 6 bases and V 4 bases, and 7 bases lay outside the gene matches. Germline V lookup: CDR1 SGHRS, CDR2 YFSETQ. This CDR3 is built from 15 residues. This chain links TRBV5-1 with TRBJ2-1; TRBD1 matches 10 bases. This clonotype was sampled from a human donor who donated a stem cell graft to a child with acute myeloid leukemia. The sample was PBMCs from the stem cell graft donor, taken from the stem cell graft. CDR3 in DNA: TGCGCCAGCAGCCCCTGGGACAGGGGTCTCAATGAGCAGTTCTTC. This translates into CASSPWDRGLNEQFF.